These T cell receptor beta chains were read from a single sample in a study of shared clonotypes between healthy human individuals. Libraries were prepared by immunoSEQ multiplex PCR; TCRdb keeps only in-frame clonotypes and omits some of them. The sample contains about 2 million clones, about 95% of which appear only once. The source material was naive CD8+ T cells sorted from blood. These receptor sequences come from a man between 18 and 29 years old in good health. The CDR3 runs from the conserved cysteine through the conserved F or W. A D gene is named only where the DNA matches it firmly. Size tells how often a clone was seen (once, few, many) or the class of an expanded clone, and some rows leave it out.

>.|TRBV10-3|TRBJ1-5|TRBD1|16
CAISESFRGGNQPQHF
TGTGCCATCAGTGAGTCCTTCAGGGGGGGAAATCAGCCCCAGCATTTT
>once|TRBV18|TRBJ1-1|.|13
CASSPPQNTEAFF
TGTGCCAGCTCACCACCGCAGAACACTGAAGCTTTCTTT
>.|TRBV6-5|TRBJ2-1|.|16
CASSFISSKFTNEQFF
TGTGCCAGCAGTTTTATTTCTAGCAAGTTTACCAATGAGCAGTTCTTC
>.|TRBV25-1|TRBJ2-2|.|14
CASSVTGNTGELFF
TGTGCCAGCAGTGTTACGGGAAACACCGGGGAGCTGTTTTTT
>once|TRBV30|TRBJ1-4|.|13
CAGRGRGTEKLFF
TGTGCCGGACGGGGCAGGGGAACTGAAAAACTGTTTTTT
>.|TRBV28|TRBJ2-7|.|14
CASSPGLKAYEQYF
TGTGCCAGCAGTCCGGGATTAAAAGCCTACGAGCAGTACTTC
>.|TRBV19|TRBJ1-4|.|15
CASSPPTVPNEKLFF
TGTGCCAGTAGTCCACCGACGGTACCTAATGAAAAACTGTTTTTT
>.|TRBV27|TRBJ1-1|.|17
CASSLGSGEGRNTEAFF
TGTGCCAGCAGTTTAGGGAGCGGGGAAGGGAGAAACACTGAAGCTTTCTTT
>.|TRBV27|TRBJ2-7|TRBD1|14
CASTVGTGYGEQYF
TGTGCCAGCACGGTGGGGACAGGGTACGGCGAGCAGTACTTC
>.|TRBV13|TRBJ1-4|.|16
CASSPGSVGTNEKLFF
TGTGCCAGCAGCCCCGGCAGTGTGGGGACTAATGAAAAACTGTTTTTT
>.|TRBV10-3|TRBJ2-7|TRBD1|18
CAIIPVGPSGTGTYEQYF
TGTGCCATCATCCCTGTCGGCCCCTCCGGGACAGGGACCTACGAGCAGTACTTC
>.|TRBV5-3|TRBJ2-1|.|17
CARSLAVPLAVYNEQFF
TGTGCCAGAAGCTTGGCGGTCCCCCTAGCCGTATACAATGAGCAGTTCTTC
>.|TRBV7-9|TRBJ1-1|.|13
CASSSPGTLKAFF
TGTGCCAGCAGCTCCCCCGGGACCCTAAAAGCTTTCTTT
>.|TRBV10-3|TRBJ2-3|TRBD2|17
CAIKGAFGSGITDTQYF
TGTGCCATCAAGGGTGCCTTTGGTAGCGGGATAACAGATACGCAGTATTTT
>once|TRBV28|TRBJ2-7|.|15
CASSFRGSAAYEQYF
TGTGCCAGCAGTTTTCGGGGGTCTGCGGCCTACGAGCAGTACTTC
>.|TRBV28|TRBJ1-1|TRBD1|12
CAIHRGNTEAFF
TGTGCCATTCACAGGGGGAACACTGAAGCTTTCTTT
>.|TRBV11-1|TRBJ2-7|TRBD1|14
CASSPPTGGNEQYF
TGTGCCAGCAGCCCACCGACAGGGGGGAACGAGCAGTACTTC